This T cell receptor (beta chain) was captured in a study of blood T cell repertoires in COVID-19. Produced via immunoSEQ multiplex PCR; TCRdb's table is partial and in-frame only. The sample shows some 50,000 clones, roughly 84% of them seen only once. This TCR was recovered from a human donor in a cohort sampled during active COVID-19. The sequenced sample consisted of peripheral blood.

CDR3 residues: CASSRNTEAFF. The CDR3 region has the DNA TGTGCCAGCAGCCGGAACACTGAAGCTTTCTTT. The chain links TRBV5-6 to TRBJ1-1; no firm D call. CDR1 SGHDT and CDR2 YYEEEE come from the germline V gene. V was pared by 4 bases and J by 1 base, with 2 bases between. This CDR3 spans 11 amino acids.